These T cell receptor beta chains were read from a single sample in a study of T-cell memory formation after mild COVID-19. TCRdb analysed the 5' RACE reads with MiXCR anew, one entry per CDR3 protein. This sample carries approximately 88,000 distinct CDR3 sequences, approximately 23% of them seen once, and the ten largest clones take 35% to 50%. Sequenced: PBMCs or a T cell subset sorted from them (not recorded which). The receptors derive from a man in his late teens or twenties who had mild COVID-19 (a few samples of this study predate the infection). Cell type and time point are not known. Both conserved end residues are part of each CDR3. D genes are given only for firm matches. Not all rows give a size; the values are once, few, many and, for expanded clones, a class.

size	J	D	V	DNA	CDR3
-	TRBJ2-7	TRBD1	TRBV27	TGTGCCAGCAGCTTGACAGGGGGCTACGAGCAGTACTTC	CASSLTGGYEQYF
-	TRBJ2-2	-	TRBV11-2	TGTGCCAGCAGCTTAGTTGGGGTCACCAACACCGGGGAGCTGTTTTTT	CASSLVGVTNTGELFF
-	TRBJ2-7	TRBD2	TRBV28	TGTGCCAGCAGATGGACTAGCGGGGGCTACGAGCAGTACTTC	CASRWTSGGYEQYF
few	TRBJ1-1	-	TRBV7-2	TGTGCCAGCAGCTTGCCCGCAGGACGGGCGAACACTGAAGCTTTCTTT	CASSLPAGRANTEAFF
few	TRBJ2-3	-	TRBV7-2	TGTGCCAGCAGCTTAGTTGGGGGGGGGCTGGATACGCAGTATTTT	CASSLVGGGLDTQYF
-	TRBJ2-3	-	TRBV6-2/TRBV6-3	TGTGCCAGCAAGGTTTTGGGGGACTCATCCGATACGCAGTATTTT	CASKVLGDSSDTQYF
-	TRBJ2-7	TRBD1	TRBV29-1	TGCAGCGTAGCGCCGGGACAGGGGCCCTACGAGCAGTACTTC	CSVAPGQGPYEQYF
-	TRBJ1-4	-	TRBV7-9	TGTGCCAGCAGCCACGGGAGGGGACTGTTTTTT	CASSHGRGLFF
-	TRBJ2-3	TRBD2	TRBV6-2/TRBV6-3	TGTGCCAGCAGTTCGGTAGCGGGGGGGCCTACTGATACGCAGTATTTT	CASSSVAGGPTDTQYF
-	TRBJ2-3	-	TRBV29-1	TGCAGCGTTGAGTCCCGAGGGCAGGGCCTTAGCACAGATACGCAGTATTTT	CSVESRGQGLSTDTQYF
-	TRBJ1-5	TRBD1	TRBV20-1	TGCAGTGCTAGGGGGACAGGGATCCGGAGCAATCAGCCCCAGCATTTT	CSARGTGIRSNQPQHF
few	TRBJ2-5	-	TRBV24-1	TGTGCCGCGAGGTTCGGGGCGCGGGAGACCCAGTACTTC	CAARFGARETQYF
-	TRBJ2-5	-	TRBV4-1	TGCGCCAGCAGCCAAGGACTGGAGGAGACCCAGTACTTC	CASSQGLEETQYF
-	TRBJ1-6	TRBD1	TRBV7-8	TGTGCCAGCAGCTTAGTTCACAGGGGATCGAGTTCACCCCTCCACTTT	CASSLVHRGSSSPLHF
many	TRBJ2-5	-	TRBV15	TGTGCCACCAGCAGAGATCCGGACAGAGAGACCCAGTACTTC	CATSRDPDRETQYF
-	TRBJ1-2	TRBD1	TRBV6-6	TGTGCCAGCAGTTACGTTGCGTCAGGGGGTAACTATGGCTACACCTTC	CASSYVASGGNYGYTF
few	TRBJ1-1	TRBD1	TRBV5-1	TGCGCCAGCAGCTTGTATCTGGGACAGGGGGTTTTGAACACTGAAGCTTTCTTT	CASSLYLGQGVLNTEAFF
-	TRBJ1-1	-	TRBV5-1	TGCGCCAGCAGCTTGTTTGGGGGGGACACTGAAGCTTTCTTT	CASSLFGGDTEAFF
few	TRBJ2-5	TRBD1	TRBV12-3/TRBV12-4	TGTGCCAGCAGCCCGACAGGGGGCTATGAGACCCAGTACTTC	CASSPTGGYETQYF
-	TRBJ2-5	TRBD2	TRBV4-2	TGTGCCAGCAGCCAAGTAGCGGGGGGGGCCCCCAGGACCCAGTACTTC	CASSQVAGGAPRTQYF
-	TRBJ2-3	-	TRBV21-1	TGTGCCAGCAGCAACGGTGGGGGAGGAGATACGCAGTATTTT	CASSNGGGGDTQYF
-	TRBJ1-1	-	TRBV15	TGTGCCACCAGCAGAGATTTAAGGAACACTGAAGCTTTCTTT	CATSRDLRNTEAFF
many	TRBJ2-1	-	TRBV7-9	TGTGCCAGCAGCTCGGTCGGCGGGGAGCAGTTCTTC	CASSSVGGEQFF
-	TRBJ1-5	TRBD1	TRBV4-1	TGCGCCAGCAGCCAGGGACAGTATAGCAATCAGCCCCAGCATTTT	CASSQGQYSNQPQHF
-	TRBJ1-1	-	TRBV4-1	TGCGCCAGCAGCAAGCACAGTAACACTGAAGCTTTCTTT	CASSKHSNTEAFF
-	TRBJ1-4	-	TRBV28	TGTGCCAGCAGTTTATACGGGGGCCGGGAAAAACTGTTTTTT	CASSLYGGREKLFF
-	TRBJ1-5	-	TRBV3-1	TGTGCCAGCAGCCAAGGGACAGTCAATCAGCCCCAGCATTTT	CASSQGTVNQPQHF
-	TRBJ2-1	-	TRBV2	TGTGCCAGCGGCCGGGTGGCGGGGTTTGAGCAGTTCTTC	CASGRVAGFEQFF
-	TRBJ2-1	-	TRBV7-9	TGTGCCAGCAGCTCCGACGAATACAGGGGAGGTAGGTCCTACAATGAGCAGTTCTTC	CASSSDEYRGGRSYNEQFF
many	TRBJ2-1	TRBD1	TRBV11-2	TGTGCCAGCAGCTTAGAGCCGGGGACAGGGTTCGGCGTGAATGAGCAGTTCTTC	CASSLEPGTGFGVNEQFF
-	TRBJ2-6	-	TRBV7-3	TGTGCCAGCCGCCCGGTTCCTGGGGCCAACGTCCTGACTTTC	CASRPVPGANVLTF
many	TRBJ1-5	-	TRBV7-9	TGTGCCAGCAGCTTAGGCCTCAATCAGCCCCAGCATTTT	CASSLGLNQPQHF
-	TRBJ2-7	-	TRBV6-2/TRBV6-3	TGTGCCAGCAGTCCCGGGATAGCCTACGAGCAGTACTTC	CASSPGIAYEQYF
-	TRBJ2-3	-	TRBV5-1	TGCGCCAGCAGCTTGGCCTTTCAGGCAGATACGCAGTATTTT	CASSLAFQADTQYF
-	TRBJ2-3	TRBD2	TRBV7-3	TGTGCCAGCACCCACTCCGGGGGGGCCGGTGATACGCAGTATTTT	CASTHSGGAGDTQYF